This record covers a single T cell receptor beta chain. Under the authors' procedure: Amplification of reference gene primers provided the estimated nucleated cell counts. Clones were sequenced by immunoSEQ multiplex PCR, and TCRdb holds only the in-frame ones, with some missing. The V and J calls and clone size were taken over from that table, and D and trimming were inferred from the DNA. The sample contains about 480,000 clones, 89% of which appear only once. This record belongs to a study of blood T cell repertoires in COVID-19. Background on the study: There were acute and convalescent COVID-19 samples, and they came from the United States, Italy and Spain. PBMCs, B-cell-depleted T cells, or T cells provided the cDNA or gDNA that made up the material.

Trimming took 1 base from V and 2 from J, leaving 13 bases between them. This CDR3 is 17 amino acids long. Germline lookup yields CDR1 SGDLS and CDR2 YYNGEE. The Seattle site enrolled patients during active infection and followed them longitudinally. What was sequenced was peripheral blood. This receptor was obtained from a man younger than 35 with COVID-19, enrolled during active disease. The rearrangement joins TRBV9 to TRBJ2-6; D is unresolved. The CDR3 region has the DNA TGTGCCAGCAGCGTACCTCACGAGGTTCCTGGGGCCAACGTCCTGACTTTC. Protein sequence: CASSVPHEVPGANVLTF.